Listed below are T cell receptor beta chains from one sample, sequenced in a study of OX40 agonist ivuxolimab in advanced cancers. Method: immunoSEQ multiplex PCR; TCRdb's copy keeps in-frame clones and lacks some. The data show some 30,000 clones, approximately 88% seen once. The sequencing here drew on CD4+ or CD8+ T cells sorted from blood, taken in a trial of the OX40 agonist ivuxolimab. Every receptor here comes from an adult with an advanced solid tumor such as melanoma, head and neck, liver or kidney cancer. Both conserved end residues are part of each CDR3. The order of the fields is clone size, D gene, J gene, V gene, CDR3 DNA, CDR3 protein. A D gene is named only where the DNA matches it firmly. Size tells how often a clone was seen (once, few, many) or the class of an expanded clone, and some rows leave it out.

clone size: NA
D gene: TRBD2
J gene: TRBJ2-1
V gene: TRBV4-3
CDR3 DNA: TGCGCCAGCAGCCAAGACAGCGGGAGAGACAATGAGCAGTTCTTC
CDR3 protein: CASSQDSGRDNEQFF

clone size: NA
D gene: NA
J gene: TRBJ2-7
V gene: TRBV28
CDR3 DNA: TGTGCCAGCAGTTTTTATGCGGTAAGGGCTAGGCCTCCTAGAGAGCAGTACTTC
CDR3 protein: CASSFYAVRARPPREQYF

clone size: NA
D gene: TRBD1
J gene: TRBJ1-2
V gene: TRBV25-1
CDR3 DNA: TGTGCCAGCAGTGAATACGGGGACAGGGCCGCCTTCTTC
CDR3 protein: CASSEYGDRAAFF

clone size: NA
D gene: NA
J gene: TRBJ1-1
V gene: TRBV19
CDR3 DNA: TGTGCCAGTAGCCCAACGGGGACCGCTGAAGCTTTCTTT
CDR3 protein: CASSPTGTAEAFF

clone size: NA
D gene: NA
J gene: TRBJ2-3
V gene: TRBV7-6
CDR3 DNA: TGTGCCAGCAGCTCCAGACAGACTCCCACAGATACGCAGTATTTT
CDR3 protein: CASSSRQTPTDTQYF

clone size: NA
D gene: NA
J gene: TRBJ2-3
V gene: TRBV5-8
CDR3 DNA: TGTGCCAGCAGCTTGGGCCACACAGATACGCAGTATTTT
CDR3 protein: CASSLGHTDTQYF

clone size: NA
D gene: NA
J gene: TRBJ2-7
V gene: TRBV10-3
CDR3 DNA: TGTGCCATCAGTGAGACCGAAGCGGATGCCTCCTACGAGCAGTACTTC
CDR3 protein: CAISETEADASYEQYF

clone size: NA
D gene: TRBD1
J gene: TRBJ2-7
V gene: TRBV30
CDR3 DNA: TGTGCCTGGAGCCGGGACAGGGGGCCCTACGAGCAGTACTTC
CDR3 protein: CAWSRDRGPYEQYF

clone size: NA
D gene: TRBD1
J gene: TRBJ1-2
V gene: TRBV28
CDR3 DNA: TGTGCCAGCAGTTCCCCTGGGACAGTGTATGGCTACACCTTC
CDR3 protein: CASSSPGTVYGYTF

clone size: NA
D gene: NA
J gene: TRBJ1-1
V gene: TRBV7-6
CDR3 DNA: TGTGCCAGCAGCTTAGACCAGAACACTGAAGCTTTCTTT
CDR3 protein: CASSLDQNTEAFF

clone size: NA
D gene: NA
J gene: TRBJ2-7
V gene: TRBV5-8
CDR3 DNA: TGTGCCAGCAGCTATCGGGGTTTCGAGCAGTACTTC
CDR3 protein: CASSYRGFEQYF

clone size: NA
D gene: NA
J gene: TRBJ2-7
V gene: TRBV5-5
CDR3 DNA: TGTGCCAGCAGCACCGTATCCTACGAGCAGTACTTC
CDR3 protein: CASSTVSYEQYF

clone size: NA
D gene: NA
J gene: TRBJ1-2
V gene: TRBV29-1
CDR3 DNA: TGCAGCGTGGACGGTTGGGCAGGGGCAGGAGGCTATGGCTACACCTTC
CDR3 protein: CSVDGWAGAGGYGYTF

clone size: NA
D gene: NA
J gene: TRBJ2-7
V gene: TRBV27
CDR3 DNA: TGTGCCAGCAGTTTTTCCCAGGGAAACGAGCAGTACTTC
CDR3 protein: CASSFSQGNEQYF

clone size: NA
D gene: NA
J gene: TRBJ2-2
V gene: TRBV7-2
CDR3 DNA: TGTGCCAGCAGCTTACCAGCCGGGGGCGCCGCCGGGGAGCTGTTTTTT
CDR3 protein: CASSLPAGGAAGELFF

clone size: NA
D gene: NA
J gene: TRBJ2-6
V gene: TRBV7-9
CDR3 DNA: TGTGCCGCACAAGGATCTGGGGCCAACGTCCTGACTTTC
CDR3 protein: CAAQGSGANVLTF

clone size: few
D gene: NA
J gene: TRBJ1-2
V gene: TRBV7-9
CDR3 DNA: TGTGCCAGCAGCCCTCGGACAGCCCCCGACGGCTATGGCTACACCTTC
CDR3 protein: CASSPRTAPDGYGYTF

clone size: NA
D gene: NA
J gene: TRBJ2-7
V gene: TRBV5-4
CDR3 DNA: TGTGCCAGCAGCCAAGATAGGACAGTGTGGGCCGAGCAGTACTTC
CDR3 protein: CASSQDRTVWAEQYF

clone size: NA
D gene: NA
J gene: TRBJ2-2
V gene: TRBV7-2
CDR3 DNA: TGTGCCAGCGGCCTGACTCGCGGTCAAGGTACCGGGGAGCTGTTTTTT
CDR3 protein: CASGLTRGQGTGELFF

clone size: NA
D gene: NA
J gene: TRBJ1-3
V gene: TRBV11-2
CDR3 DNA: TGTGCCAGCAGCTTAGTGTCATCGACTGGAAACACCATATATTTT
CDR3 protein: CASSLVSSTGNTIYF

clone size: NA
D gene: NA
J gene: TRBJ1-1
V gene: TRBV1
CDR3 DNA: TGCACCAGCAGCCAAGATGGGGCGGGCCAGGGCACTGAAGCTTTCTTT
CDR3 protein: CTSSQDGAGQGTEAFF

clone size: NA
D gene: NA
J gene: TRBJ2-7
V gene: TRBV4-3
CDR3 DNA: TGCGCCAGCAGCCAAGACGTGGCAGGCTACGAGCAGTACTTC
CDR3 protein: CASSQDVAGYEQYF

clone size: NA
D gene: NA
J gene: TRBJ1-1
V gene: TRBV29-1
CDR3 DNA: TGCAGCGTTGGGGGGGGGTTCACTGAAGCTTTCTTT
CDR3 protein: CSVGGGFTEAFF

clone size: NA
D gene: TRBD1
J gene: TRBJ2-5
V gene: TRBV19
CDR3 DNA: TGTGCCAGTAGTCTGGGACAGGGGGTGCAAGAGACCCAGTACTTC
CDR3 protein: CASSLGQGVQETQYF

clone size: many
D gene: TRBD1
J gene: TRBJ1-5
V gene: TRBV28
CDR3 DNA: TGTGCCAGCAGGACTATGGGACAGAGCAATCAGCCCCAGCATTTT
CDR3 protein: CASRTMGQSNQPQHF

clone size: few
D gene: TRBD2
J gene: TRBJ2-3
V gene: TRBV6-4
CDR3 DNA: TGTGCCAGCAGTACGAGCGGGGGGGCTGGAGATACGCAGTATTTT
CDR3 protein: CASSTSGGAGDTQYF

clone size: NA
D gene: NA
J gene: TRBJ2-1
V gene: TRBV29-1
CDR3 DNA: TGCAGCGTCTCGATCTGGGTGGGACAAAACAATGAGCAGTTCTTC
CDR3 protein: CSVSIWVGQNNEQFF

clone size: NA
D gene: TRBD2
J gene: TRBJ2-1
V gene: TRBV9
CDR3 DNA: TGTGCCAGCAGCGTAGCGGTAGCGGGAGACTACAATGAGCAGTTCTTC
CDR3 protein: CASSVAVAGDYNEQFF

clone size: NA
D gene: NA
J gene: TRBJ1-5
V gene: TRBV6-5
CDR3 DNA: TGTGCCAGCAGTTACTCGAGTGGTCAGCCCCAGCATTTT
CDR3 protein: CASSYSSGQPQHF

clone size: few
D gene: NA
J gene: TRBJ2-7
V gene: TRBV7-9
CDR3 DNA: TGTGCCAGCAGCGGATTCCGCGGGACGGTCGCATACGAGCAGTACTTC
CDR3 protein: CASSGFRGTVAYEQYF

clone size: once
D gene: NA
J gene: TRBJ2-3
V gene: TRBV11-2
CDR3 DNA: TGTGCCAGCAGCTTAGGGACCGCAGATACGCAGTATTTT
CDR3 protein: CASSLGTADTQYF

clone size: NA
D gene: TRBD1
J gene: TRBJ2-7
V gene: TRBV5-6
CDR3 DNA: TGTGCCAGCAGCTTTGGGACAGGAACCTACGAGCAGTACTTC
CDR3 protein: CASSFGTGTYEQYF

clone size: NA
D gene: NA
J gene: TRBJ1-1
V gene: TRBV6-5
CDR3 DNA: TGTGCCAGCAGTTCAGGGGCCAACACTGAAGCTTTCTTT
CDR3 protein: CASSSGANTEAFF

clone size: NA
D gene: TRBD1
J gene: TRBJ1-1
V gene: TRBV27
CDR3 DNA: TGTGCCAGCAGTCCCCCCGACAGGGGTTTTAACACTGAAGCTTTCTTT
CDR3 protein: CASSPPDRGFNTEAFF

clone size: NA
D gene: NA
J gene: TRBJ2-3
V gene: TRBV6-6
CDR3 DNA: TGTGGGATTCTAGCAAGTGATACGCAGTATTTT
CDR3 protein: CGILASDTQYF

clone size: NA
D gene: TRBD1
J gene: TRBJ2-5
V gene: TRBV27
CDR3 DNA: TGTGCCAGCAGTCCTTCCACCGGGACAGGGATTTGGGGGGGGGTTCAAGAGACCCAGTACTTC
CDR3 protein: CASSPSTGTGIWGGVQETQYF

clone size: NA
D gene: NA
J gene: TRBJ2-7
V gene: TRBV11-3
CDR3 DNA: TGTGCCAGCAGCTTTGGCGGTTCCTACGAGCAGTACTTC
CDR3 protein: CASSFGGSYEQYF

clone size: NA
D gene: NA
J gene: TRBJ2-6
V gene: TRBV9
CDR3 DNA: TGTGCCAGCAGCGCCGGAAGAGCTGGGGCCAACGTCCTGACTTTC
CDR3 protein: CASSAGRAGANVLTF

clone size: NA
D gene: NA
J gene: TRBJ1-4
V gene: TRBV5-6
CDR3 DNA: TGTGCCAGCAGCTTGGGTTTGGGGGGGCGTGAAAAACTGTTTTTT
CDR3 protein: CASSLGLGGREKLFF

clone size: NA
D gene: NA
J gene: TRBJ2-1
V gene: TRBV6-1
CDR3 DNA: TGTGCCAGCAGTGAACCGACATACGAGGGCAATGAGCAGTTCTTC
CDR3 protein: CASSEPTYEGNEQFF

clone size: NA
D gene: TRBD2
J gene: TRBJ2-5
V gene: TRBV29-1
CDR3 DNA: TGCAGCGTGGCAGGTAGCGGGAGCGGGGAGACCCAGTACTTC
CDR3 protein: CSVAGSGSGETQYF

clone size: NA
D gene: TRBD1
J gene: TRBJ1-1
V gene: TRBV2
CDR3 DNA: TGTGCCAGCAGCAGAGGACAGGGGCGTATGAACACTGAAGCTTTCTTT
CDR3 protein: CASSRGQGRMNTEAFF

clone size: NA
D gene: NA
J gene: TRBJ1-3
V gene: TRBV2
CDR3 DNA: TGTGCCAGCAGTTCCACGGGCCCCTTTCCCACCATATATTTT
CDR3 protein: CASSSTGPFPTIYF